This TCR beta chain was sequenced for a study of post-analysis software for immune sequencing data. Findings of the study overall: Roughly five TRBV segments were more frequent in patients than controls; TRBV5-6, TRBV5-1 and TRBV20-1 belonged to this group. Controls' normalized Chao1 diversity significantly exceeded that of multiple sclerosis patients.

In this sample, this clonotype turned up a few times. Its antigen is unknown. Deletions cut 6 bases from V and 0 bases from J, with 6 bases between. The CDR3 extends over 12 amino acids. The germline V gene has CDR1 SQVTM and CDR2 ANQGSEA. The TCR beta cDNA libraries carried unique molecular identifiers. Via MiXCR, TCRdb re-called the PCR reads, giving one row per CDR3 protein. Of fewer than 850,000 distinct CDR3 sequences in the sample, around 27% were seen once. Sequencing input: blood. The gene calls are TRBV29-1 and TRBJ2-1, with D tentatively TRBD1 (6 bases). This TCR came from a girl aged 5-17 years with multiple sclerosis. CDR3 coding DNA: TGCAGCGTGACAGGCTCCTACAATGAGCAGTTCTTC. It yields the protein CSVTGSYNEQFF.